The 25 T cell receptor beta chains given below trace back to one sample, sequenced in a study of cytomegalovirus exposure and HLA in healthy donors. With 60 Vbeta and 13 Jbeta primers, the PCR was carried out. TCRdb keeps only in-frame clones here, not all; method: immunoSEQ multiplex PCR. The table records about 100,000 clones, approximately 70% of them present only once. Sequencing was performed on PBMCs. The receptors shown here come from a woman in her late teens or twenties in good health and CMV-seropositive.

This clone appeared a single time. The chain uses TRBV18 and TRBJ2-1, with 7 bases identical to TRBD2. The CDR3 has 17 amino acids. J lost 8 bases, V lost 3 bases, and 16 bases had no gene match. Germline values: CDR1 KGHSH, CDR2 LQKENI. CDR3 amino acids: CASSPPLAEFAWDEQFF. In nucleotides, the CDR3 is TGTGCCAGCTCACCCCCTCTAGCGGAGTTCGCCTGGGATGAGCAGTTCTTC.

The genes are TRBV2 and TRBJ2-3; 10 nucleotides match TRBD1. This CDR3 is built from 14 residues. Germline trimming cut 9 bases from V and 6 bases from J; bases unmatched to any gene: 9. The germline CDR1 and CDR2 sequences are SNHLY and FYNNEI. The DNA for the CDR3 is TGTGCCAGTGCAGCCGGGACAGGGGTTGATACGCAGTATTTT. It yields the protein CASAAGTGVDTQYF.

The chain joins TRBV19 to TRBJ1-1; TRBD1 matches 7 bases. Germline lookup yields CDR1 LNHDA and CDR2 SQIVND (reference sequence). V trimming: 5 bases; J trimming: 5 bases; junction bases outside the gene matches: 11. The CDR3 has 15 residues. The CDR3 protein is CASSPDRVQQTEAFF. The DNA of the CDR3 is TGTGCCAGTAGTCCCGACAGGGTTCAACAAACTGAAGCTTTCTTT.

This CDR3 is CASSPPRDSGYTF. CDR3 DNA: TGTGCCAGCAGTCCACCCAGGGATTCTGGCTACACCTTC. The chain joins TRBV9 to TRBJ1-2, with D possibly TRBD1 on 5 matching bases. V dropped 5 bases and J dropped 7 bases, with 15 bases sitting between them. The germline gives CDR1 SGDLS, CDR2 YYNGEE. The length of the CDR3 is 13 residues.

This clone was seen more than once but under ten times. The chain links TRBV10-3 to TRBJ2-1; 12 bases are a match to TRBD2. The CDR3 loop spans 17 amino acids. Trimming cost V 0 bases and J 9 bases; bases outside gene matches: 9. CDR1 is ENHRY, CDR2 SYGVKD, per germline. CDR3 sequence (DNA): TGTGCCATCAGTGAGTCTTCTAGCGGGAGGGATAAGGGTGAGCAGTTCTTC. This codes for CAISESSSGRDKGEQFF.

This clone was seen a handful of times. V is TRBV18 and J is TRBJ2-7; no firm D call. CDR3 size: 12 residues. V was cut by 5 bases and J by 6 bases, with 11 bases left in between. CDR1 and CDR2 from the germline V gene are KGHSH and LQKENI. The CDR3, as DNA: TGTGCCAGCTCATCCCTAAGCTCCGAGCAGTACTTC. Its protein is CASSSLSSEQYF.

Written as DNA, the CDR3 is TGTGCCAGCAGCTCCGCAGGGGCGGCAGGGCCCTACAATGAGCAGTTCTTC. Residues: CASSSAGAAGPYNEQFF. The chain joins TRBV7-9 to TRBJ2-1; D may be TRBD1 (6 bases). The CDR3 covers 17 residues. Germline V CDR1 and CDR2: SEHNR, FQNEAQ (reference sequence). Trimming removed 4 bases at V and 2 bases at J, with 18 bases between.

This chain uses TRBV27 with TRBJ2-7; the D gene is possibly TRBD1 (6 bases). The CDR3 is made up of 13 amino acids. V lost 3 bases to trimming and J lost 6 bases, with 12 bases between them. Germline V gene lookup returns CDR1 MNHEY and CDR2 SMNVEV (reference sequence). CDR3 in amino acids: CASSFQGYSEQYF. The CDR3 DNA reads as TGTGCCAGCAGTTTCCAGGGGTACTCCGAGCAGTACTTC.

This clone was observed a single time. The chain links TRBV18 to TRBJ2-7; D gene ambiguous. This CDR3 is built from 14 residues. V dropped 3 bases and J dropped 3 bases, with 12 bases sitting between them. Germline V CDR1 and CDR2: KGHSH, LQKENI. In nucleotides, the CDR3 is TGTGCCAGCTCACCTTACCAACAGTACTACGAGCAGTACTTC. It encodes CASSPYQQYYEQYF. Full variable domain (remainder filled in from reference TRBV18 and TRBJ2-7): NAGVMQNPRHLVRRRGQEARLRCSPMKGHSHVYWYRQLPEEGLKFMVYLQKENIIDESGMPKERFSAEFPKEGPSILRIQQVVRGDSAAYFCASSPYQQYYEQYFGPGTRLTVT.

This clone was counted only a few times. The rearrangement joins TRBV6-5 to TRBJ1-4, with TRBD1 matching 7 bases. V shed 4 bases and J 1 base; nucleotides not matched to a gene: 0. The length of the CDR3 is 14 residues. Germline V gene lookup returns CDR1 MNHEY and CDR2 SVGAGI. The CDR3 nucleotides are TGTGCCAGCAGTTGGGACAGAACTAATGAAAAACTGTTTTTT. Translating gives CASSWDRTNEKLFF.

The CDR3 loop is CSIAAGGPILEQFF. CDR3 DNA: TGCAGCATCGCTGCGGGAGGCCCCATTTTAGAGCAGTTCTTC. The rearrangement links TRBV29-1 to TRBJ2-1; 8 nucleotides align to TRBD2. CDR3 length equals 14 residues. V shed 8 bases, J shed 10 bases, and the junction held 16 bases outside the gene matches. Germline CDR1 and CDR2: SQVTM and ANQGSEA.

The CDR3 spells CASSSPTGEKETQYF. The CDR3 DNA sequence: TGTGCCAGCAGTTCGCCGACAGGGGAAAAGGAGACCCAGTACTTC. The genes are TRBV28 and TRBJ2-5; 8 bases agree with TRBD1. In germline, CDR1 is MDHEN, CDR2 SYDVKM. V dropped 4 bases and J dropped 5; count of bases not matched to a gene: 9. The CDR3 runs 15 residues.

This clone was seen once. V gene TRBV15 combines with J gene TRBJ1-5, with TRBD1 as a possible D gene (6 bases). Deletions cut 0 bases from V and 7 bases from J, with 13 bases between. The germline V gene encodes CDR1 LNHNV and CDR2 YYDKDF (reference sequence). This CDR3 has 15 amino acids. This chain's CDR3 is CATSRDAAGEQPQHF. The CDR3 region has the DNA TGTGCCACCAGCAGAGATGCGGCAGGGGAGCAGCCCCAGCATTTT.

This sequence joins TRBV7-2 and TRBJ2-5, with TRBD2 identical over 7 bases. The J call is uncertain, as TRBJ2-7 better fits the DNA end. The CDR3 consists of 16 residues. From germline, CDR1 is SGHTA and CDR2 FQGNSA. The CDR3 sequence is CASTPPGGRESYEQYF. DNA for the CDR3: TGTGCCAGCACACCCCCCGGAGGGAGGGAGTCCTACGAGCAGTACTTC.

J is TRBJ2-7 and V is TRBV5-1; 12 nucleotides match TRBD2. Germline CDR1 is SGHRS and CDR2 is YFSETQ. V lost 4 bases, J lost 4 bases, and 9 bases stayed unmatched. This CDR3 spans 16 amino acids. The CDR3 region is CASSLRLAGDPYEQYF. DNA of the CDR3: TGCGCCAGCAGCCTCCGACTAGCGGGGGACCCTTACGAGCAGTACTTC.

V gene TRBV7-2 combines with J gene TRBJ2-7; 10 bases line up with TRBD2. The V segment lost 6 bases and the J segment 2 bases; nucleotides outside the gene matches: 4. CDR1 and CDR2 from the germline V gene are SGHTA and FQGNSA. The CDR3 loop spans 14 amino acids. The CDR3 region is CASSSLAGTYEQYF. As DNA, the CDR3 is TGTGCCAGCAGTTCACTAGCGGGAACCTACGAGCAGTACTTC.

This clone was counted a single time. The genes are TRBV7-6 and TRBJ2-1, with D perhaps TRBD2 (6 bases). This CDR3 has 17 amino acids. Germline V gene data show CDR1 as SGHVS and CDR2 as FNYEAQ. The V and J ends lost 5 bases and 4 bases respectively, with 21 bases between them. Written as DNA, the CDR3 is TGTGCCAGCAGCCCCGCGTTGGGGGGAGTAAGATACAATGAGCAGTTCTTC. Amino acid sequence: CASSPALGGVRYNEQFF.

The J gene is TRBJ2-3, the V gene TRBV5-1; D unclear. V dropped 0 bases and J dropped 3 bases, with 11 bases sitting between them. Germline V gene lookup returns CDR1 SGHRS and CDR2 YFSETQ. The CDR3 has 15 amino acids. The CDR3 region is CASSLVTDSTDTQYF. In DNA form, the CDR3 reads TGCGCCAGCAGCTTGGTAACAGATAGTACAGATACGCAGTATTTT.

The rearrangement uses TRBV27 and TRBJ2-1; D gene unclear. Trimming cost V 3 bases and J 7 bases, with 10 bases left between them. The CDR3 extends over 13 amino acids. In germline, CDR1 is MNHEY, CDR2 SMNVEV (reference sequence). CDR3 DNA sequence: TGTGCCAGCAGTTTTTCCAAGAGGAATGAGCAGTTCTTC. This gives the protein CASSFSKRNEQFF.

This clone came up once. The rearrangement joins TRBV29-1 to TRBJ2-7, with D uncertain. This CDR3 comprises 12 residues. Trimming removed 4 bases from V and 0 bases from J, with 7 bases in between. Per germline, CDR1 SQVTM and CDR2 ANQGSEA. The CDR3 loop is CSVAPSSYEQYF. The CDR3 nucleotides are TGCAGCGTTGCCCCCAGCTCCTACGAGCAGTACTTC.

The chain carries TRBV27 and TRBJ2-7; 7 nucleotides line up with TRBD1. The CDR3 runs to 14 residues. With 3 bases clipped from V and 2 bases from J, the junction kept 4 bases outside the gene matches. Germline V gives CDR1 MNHEY, CDR2 SMNVEV (reference sequence). The CDR3 bases are TGTGCCAGCAGTTTTTGGGACAGTCCCTACGAGCAGTACTTC. Translating it yields CASSFWDSPYEQYF.

The V gene is TRBV7-2, the J gene TRBJ2-7, with 12 bases identical to TRBD2. The trim removed 2 bases at V and 4 bases at J, leaving 6 bases unmatched. This CDR3 is built from 16 residues. Germline V gene lookup returns CDR1 SGHTA and CDR2 FQGNSA. This CDR3 is CASSLYGTSGLYEQYF. CDR3 in DNA: TGTGCCAGCAGCTTATACGGGACTAGCGGGTTATACGAGCAGTACTTC.

This clone was seen only once. The chain uses TRBV10-1 and TRBJ2-5; TRBD1 is a possible D gene (6 bases). Trimming cost V 2 bases and J 5 bases, with 15 bases left between them. CDR3 size: 15 residues. CDR1 and CDR2 (germline): WNHNN, SYGVQD (reference sequence). The CDR3 loop is CASSEGGRGVETQYF. CDR3 DNA: TGCGCCAGCAGTGAGGGGGGCAGGGGTGTTGAGACCCAGTACTTC.

V is TRBV9 and J is TRBJ2-5, with 9 bases fitting TRBD2. V gave up 2 bases and J gave up 1 base; unmatched junction bases: 3. The CDR3 has 15 residues. CDR1 is SGDLS, CDR2 YYNGEE, per germline. CDR3 in amino acids: CASSVIAGVQETQYF. The CDR3 bases are TGTGCCAGCAGCGTGATAGCGGGAGTCCAAGAGACCCAGTACTTC.

The genes are TRBV7-8 and TRBJ2-1; D perhaps matches TRBD2 (5 bases). Germline loops: CDR1 SGHVS, CDR2 FQNEAQ. V was cut by 4 bases and J by 0 bases, with 7 bases left in between. CDR3 length equals 14 residues. The CDR3 nucleotides are TGTGCCAGCAGCTCCCGGGACTCCTACAATGAGCAGTTCTTC. Translating it yields CASSSRDSYNEQFF.